These T cell receptor beta chains were read from a single sample in a study of Ad26.COV2.S vaccination and SARS-CoV-2 variants. Sequencing was performed with immunoSEQ multiplex PCR; in TCRdb, only in-frame clones are kept and a portion is missing. This repertoire shows some 450,000 clones, roughly 88% found once; its top ten account for roughly 3.9%. The sequenced sample was peripheral blood, obtained in a trial of Ad26.COV2.S vaccine versus placebo. All receptors come from a person between 18 and 65 years old who received the Ad26.COV2.S COVID-19 vaccine or a placebo. Both conserved end residues are part of each CDR3. D genes are given only for firm matches. Expanded clones are given a class, and other clones once, few, many or no size at all.

DNA: TGTGCCAGCAGCTTAGTGCTGGGGACCACCGGGGAGCTGTTTTTT; CDR3: CASSLVLGTTGELFF; J: TRBJ2-2; D: NA; V: TRBV7-9; size: NA
DNA: TGCGCCAGCAGCTTAAGAGGAATCTACGAGCAGTACTTC; CDR3: CASSLRGIYEQYF; J: TRBJ2-7; D: NA; V: TRBV5-1; size: NA
DNA: TGTGCCAGCAGCTTGCAGGGAGCCAAAAACATTCAGTACTTC; CDR3: CASSLQGAKNIQYF; J: TRBJ2-4; D: NA; V: TRBV7-9; size: NA
DNA: TGTGCCAGCAGTGGGGCTAGCGTTGTAGATACGCAGTATTTT; CDR3: CASSGASVVDTQYF; J: TRBJ2-3; D: NA; V: TRBV25-1; size: NA
DNA: TGTGCCAGTAGTATTTCTCGCGGGAGTACCATCGACGAGCAGTACTTC; CDR3: CASSISRGSTIDEQYF; J: TRBJ2-7; D: TRBD2; V: TRBV19; size: NA
DNA: TGCAGCGTCCTGGACGCCGCCGGGACCCAGTACTTC; CDR3: CSVLDAAGTQYF; J: TRBJ2-5; D: NA; V: TRBV29-1; size: NA
DNA: TGCAGCGTTGGGACAGAGGCGAGCACTGAAGCTTTCTTT; CDR3: CSVGTEASTEAFF; J: TRBJ1-1; D: NA; V: TRBV29-1; size: NA
DNA: TGTGCCAGCTCTTTTTCAGGAGCAACTAATGAAAAACTGTTTTTT; CDR3: CASSFSGATNEKLFF; J: TRBJ1-4; D: NA; V: TRBV14; size: once
DNA: TGCGCCAGCAGCTTGGCCACAACTACCGGGTTGAACACTGAAGCTTTCTTT; CDR3: CASSLATTTGLNTEAFF; J: TRBJ1-1; D: NA; V: TRBV5-1; size: once
DNA: TGTGCCAGCAGCTTGCGGGACAGGGGCGGAACTAACTATGGCTACACCTTC; CDR3: CASSLRDRGGTNYGYTF; J: TRBJ1-2; D: TRBD1; V: TRBV5-6; size: NA
DNA: TGTGCCAGCAGCTTATTTGCAGGGATCGGCACTGAAGCTTTCTTT; CDR3: CASSLFAGIGTEAFF; J: TRBJ1-1; D: NA; V: TRBV7-2; size: NA
DNA: TGCGCCAGCAGCTTGCCCCTTGGGACTAGTTCTGATACGCAGTATTTT; CDR3: CASSLPLGTSSDTQYF; J: TRBJ2-3; D: TRBD2; V: TRBV5-1; size: NA
DNA: TGTGCCAGCACCAAACGGGACAGGACAGGGTACTACGAGCAGTACTTC; CDR3: CASTKRDRTGYYEQYF; J: TRBJ2-7; D: TRBD1; V: TRBV7-8; size: NA
DNA: TGTGCCAGCAGCCCCACCGGGGGGCCCTCTAACTATGGCTACACCTTC; CDR3: CASSPTGGPSNYGYTF; J: TRBJ1-2; D: NA; V: TRBV13; size: NA
DNA: TGTGCCAGCAGTTATGCCGGGGCGCGACCTTTCTACGAGCAGTACTTC; CDR3: CASSYAGARPFYEQYF; J: TRBJ2-7; D: NA; V: TRBV6-6; size: NA
DNA: TGTGCCAGCAGCGTAGACCCAGCGGGAGGGCAAGAGACCCAGTACTTC; CDR3: CASSVDPAGGQETQYF; J: TRBJ2-5; D: TRBD2; V: TRBV9; size: NA
DNA: TGTGCCAGCAGCGCCGGAGTTGGTGAGCAGTTCTTC; CDR3: CASSAGVGEQFF; J: TRBJ2-1; D: NA; V: TRBV9; size: NA
DNA: TGTGCCAGCAGCCTGCCCTTCGGGGAGCTGTTTTTT; CDR3: CASSLPFGELFF; J: TRBJ2-2; D: NA; V: TRBV3-1/TRBV3-2; size: NA
DNA: TGTGCCAGCAGTACGCGACAGGGGACCCCTGGGGCCAACGTCCTGACTTTC; CDR3: CASSTRQGTPGANVLTF; J: TRBJ2-6; D: TRBD1; V: TRBV25-1; size: NA
DNA: TGTGCCAGCAGCTCGGGGACAGGGTATTTTGGGGCCAACGTCCTGACTTTC; CDR3: CASSSGTGYFGANVLTF; J: TRBJ2-6; D: TRBD1; V: TRBV5-6; size: NA
DNA: TGTGCCAGCAGCTCACCGGGACACTCAAATGAAAAACTGTTTTTT; CDR3: CASSSPGHSNEKLFF; J: TRBJ1-4; D: NA; V: TRBV11-2; size: NA
DNA: TGCAGCGCCGGGAACACTGAAGCTTTCTTT; CDR3: CSAGNTEAFF; J: TRBJ1-1; D: NA; V: TRBV29-1; size: NA
DNA: TGTGCCAGTAGTGCGGGACAGGATAGCAATCAGCCCCAGCATTTT; CDR3: CASSAGQDSNQPQHF; J: TRBJ1-5; D: TRBD1; V: TRBV19; size: NA
DNA: TGCAGTGCTAGTATTCGGCTCTCGGCCCAAATCAGTGAGCAGTTCTTC; CDR3: CSASIRLSAQISEQFF; J: TRBJ2-1; D: NA; V: TRBV20-1; size: NA
DNA: TGTGCCAGCAGCCTACAGGGGGCCGAGGAGACCCAGTACTTC; CDR3: CASSLQGAEETQYF; J: TRBJ2-5; D: TRBD1; V: TRBV2; size: NA
DNA: TGTGCCAGCTACCGGGACAGGAACACTGAAGCTTTCTTT; CDR3: CASYRDRNTEAFF; J: TRBJ1-1; D: TRBD1; V: TRBV2; size: NA
DNA: TGTGCCAGCAGTTACGGGCAGGGGGCCTACGAGCAGTACTTC; CDR3: CASSYGQGAYEQYF; J: TRBJ2-7; D: TRBD1; V: TRBV6-2/TRBV6-3; size: few
DNA: TGTGCCAGCAGCTCGCCTAGCGGGAGGGAAGTTAATGAGCAGTTCTTC; CDR3: CASSSPSGREVNEQFF; J: TRBJ2-1; D: TRBD2; V: TRBV7-9; size: NA
DNA: TGTGCCAGCAGCCAAGAGGGGGGGGAAGCTTTCTTT; CDR3: CASSQEGGEAFF; J: TRBJ1-1; D: NA; V: TRBV3-1/TRBV3-2; size: NA
DNA: TGTGCCAGCAGTTACGTTACAGCCGAGCAGTACTTC; CDR3: CASSYVTAEQYF; J: TRBJ2-7; D: NA; V: TRBV12-3/TRBV12-4; size: NA
DNA: TGTGCCACCAGTGAGCCTACAGGGAACTCCTACAATGAGCAGTTCTTC; CDR3: CATSEPTGNSYNEQFF; J: TRBJ2-1; D: NA; V: TRBV24-1; size: NA
DNA: TGTGCCAGCAGATCGGGGATAAGTAATGAAAAACTGTTTTTT; CDR3: CASRSGISNEKLFF; J: TRBJ1-4; D: NA; V: TRBV5-8; size: NA
DNA: TGTGCCAGTAGTATGAATCTAGCGGGAGCCGGAGATACGCAGTATTTT; CDR3: CASSMNLAGAGDTQYF; J: TRBJ2-3; D: TRBD2; V: TRBV19; size: NA
DNA: TGTGCCAGCAGCTTAGAACTAGCGGATCTCGATGAGCAGTTCTTC; CDR3: CASSLELADLDEQFF; J: TRBJ2-1; D: TRBD2; V: TRBV11-1; size: NA
DNA: TGTGCCAGCAGTTTCGGGCTAGCCGACACCGGGGAGCTGTTTTTT; CDR3: CASSFGLADTGELFF; J: TRBJ2-2; D: NA; V: TRBV28; size: NA
DNA: TGTGCCAGCAGTTTATCCTCGCGGGACGGTGAAGCTTTCTTT; CDR3: CASSLSSRDGEAFF; J: TRBJ1-1; D: NA; V: TRBV28; size: NA
DNA: TGCGCCAGCAGTCAACGCGACACCTACGAGCAGTACTTC; CDR3: CASSQRDTYEQYF; J: TRBJ2-7; D: NA; V: TRBV23-1; size: NA
DNA: TGTGCCATCAGGGACTTTAGACAGGGTAATTCTACAGATACGCAGTATTTT; CDR3: CAIRDFRQGNSTDTQYF; J: TRBJ2-3; D: TRBD1; V: TRBV10-3; size: few
DNA: TGTGCCAGCAGCTTAGCGGCAGGGGGCGCGGGGGACTATGGCTACACCTTC; CDR3: CASSLAAGGAGDYGYTF; J: TRBJ1-2; D: TRBD1; V: TRBV11-1; size: NA
DNA: TGTGCCAGCAGCTTAGTCGTAAGCGGTAAAAACATTCAGTACTTC; CDR3: CASSLVVSGKNIQYF; J: TRBJ2-4; D: NA; V: TRBV7-2; size: once
DNA: TGTGCCAGCAGTGATTTGCGGGACAGGGGACACTACGAGCAGTACTTC; CDR3: CASSDLRDRGHYEQYF; J: TRBJ2-7; D: TRBD1; V: TRBV6-4; size: NA
DNA: TGTGCCAGTAGTATTTTGGCAGGGGCTGGGGCCAACGTCCTGACTTTC; CDR3: CASSILAGAGANVLTF; J: TRBJ2-6; D: NA; V: TRBV19; size: once
DNA: TGCGCCAGCAGCTTGCGGGGCAGGGTGTTGGATACGCAGTATTTT; CDR3: CASSLRGRVLDTQYF; J: TRBJ2-3; D: NA; V: TRBV5-1; size: NA
DNA: TGCAGCGTTGAGGGACGGTTCTATGGCTACACCTTC; CDR3: CSVEGRFYGYTF; J: TRBJ1-2; D: NA; V: TRBV29-1; size: once
DNA: TGTGCCAGCAGTCGGGCCAGATTGAACACCGGGGAGCTGTTTTTT; CDR3: CASSRARLNTGELFF; J: TRBJ2-2; D: NA; V: TRBV6-5; size: NA
DNA: TGTGCCAGCAGCTTAGTGTCAGAGAGCACAGATACGCAGTATTTT; CDR3: CASSLVSESTDTQYF; J: TRBJ2-3; D: NA; V: TRBV11-3; size: NA
DNA: TGTGCCAGAGCGGCCCGCCATCAAACCCTCCACTTT; CDR3: CARAARHQTLHF; J: TRBJ1-6; D: NA; V: TRBV28; size: NA
DNA: TGTGCCAGCAGCCCCCGACAGGGGATTCGCTACGAGCAGTACTTC; CDR3: CASSPRQGIRYEQYF; J: TRBJ2-7; D: TRBD1; V: TRBV3-1/TRBV3-2; size: NA
DNA: TGTGCCAGCAGCCGACGACAACCGGGACTAGGGCGGAGAACCTACGAGCAGTACTTC; CDR3: CASSRRQPGLGRRTYEQYF; J: TRBJ2-7; D: TRBD2; V: TRBV7-9; size: NA
DNA: TGTGCCAGCAGTACGGGACTAGCGGCGGGGTGGCAAGAGACCCAGTACTTC; CDR3: CASSTGLAAGWQETQYF; J: TRBJ2-5; D: TRBD2; V: TRBV27; size: NA
DNA: TGTGCCACCCGGGACGGATATGGCTACACCTTC; CDR3: CATRDGYGYTF; J: TRBJ1-2; D: NA; V: TRBV28; size: NA
DNA: TGTGCCAGCAGTGATAACTACAGGGGGCGTGATGAGCAGTTCTTC; CDR3: CASSDNYRGRDEQFF; J: TRBJ2-1; D: TRBD1; V: TRBV6-1; size: NA
DNA: TGTGCCAGCTCACCACCGGACAGATTGAGGGAGCAGTTCTTC; CDR3: CASSPPDRLREQFF; J: TRBJ2-1; D: NA; V: TRBV18; size: NA
DNA: TGTGCCAGCAGCCAGGCCCTAGCGGGGGATGAGCAGTTCTTC; CDR3: CASSQALAGDEQFF; J: TRBJ2-1; D: TRBD2; V: TRBV3-1/TRBV3-2; size: NA
DNA: TGTGCCAGCAGTTACGGGACTAGCGGGAGTAGCGAGCAGTACTTC; CDR3: CASSYGTSGSSEQYF; J: TRBJ2-7; D: TRBD2; V: TRBV6-2/TRBV6-3; size: NA
DNA: TGTGGGAGTCGGGGGGACTATGGCTACACCTTC; CDR3: CGSRGDYGYTF; J: TRBJ1-2; D: NA; V: TRBV19; size: NA
DNA: TGTGCCAGCAGCTTAGGTTCTAGCGGGACTAGCGAGACCCAGTACTTC; CDR3: CASSLGSSGTSETQYF; J: TRBJ2-5; D: TRBD2; V: TRBV7-2; size: NA